This T cell receptor beta chain comes out of a study of blood T cell repertoires in COVID-19. Across the whole study: Sites in the United States, Italy and Spain provided acute and convalescent COVID-19 samples.

The germline V and J ends were trimmed by 1 base and 2 bases, with 15 bases remaining between them. The CDR3 spans 17 residues. The germline CDR1 and CDR2 sequences are LGHNA and YNFKEQ. In the study's own analysis: It was from reference gene primer amplification that nucleated cell counts were estimated. Sequencing was performed with immunoSEQ multiplex PCR; in TCRdb, only in-frame clones are kept and a portion is missing. V, J and clone size reflect that table, while D and trimming were determined from the DNA. The table has approximately 300,000 clones, about nine tenths seen once. What was sequenced was peripheral blood. The chain uses TRBV4-2 and TRBJ1-3, with D perhaps matching TRBD1 (6 bases). This receptor was taken from a woman between 40 and 50 years old with acute or convalescent COVID-19. DNA of the CDR3: TGTGCCAGCAGCCAAGCGACTCAGGGGTCAACTGGAAACACCATATATTTT. It is translated as CASSQATQGSTGNTIYF.